A selection of T cell receptor beta chains follows, all from one sample in a study of blood T cell repertoires in COVID-19. Sequencing was performed with immunoSEQ multiplex PCR; in TCRdb, only in-frame clones are kept and a portion is missing. The sample consists of over 90,000 clones, approximately 86% of them appearing once. Material for sequencing was peripheral blood. The source is a man at least 80 years old with acute or convalescent COVID-19. Both conserved end residues are part of each CDR3. Fields, in order: J gene, clone size, V gene, D gene, CDR3 DNA, CDR3 protein. A D gene is named only where the DNA matches it firmly. The listing skips clone size in some rows; elsewhere it reads once, few, many or a size class.

TRBJ2-1 . TRBV6-5 TRBD1 TGTGCCAGCAGCCTTGACAGGGGCCGTCACAATGAGCAGTTCTTC CASSLDRGRHNEQFF
TRBJ2-1 . TRBV10-2 TRBD2 TGCGCCAGTACTAGCGGGAGCGACCGGGGAGATGAGCAGTTCTTC CASTSGSDRGDEQFF
TRBJ1-5 . TRBV28 TRBD1 TGTGCCAGTCTCCGGGACAGGGAAGGTCAGCCCCAGCATTTT CASLRDREGQPQHF
TRBJ2-1 . TRBV19 TRBD2 TGTGCCAGTAGTATCGGGGGGAGCGGGAGGTATGAGCAGTTCTTC CASSIGGSGRYEQFF
TRBJ2-1 . TRBV9 TRBD1 TGTGCCAGCAGCGTCCGGGACAGGGGCAATGAGCAGTTCTTC CASSVRDRGNEQFF
TRBJ1-2 . TRBV9 . TGTGCCAGCAGCGTAGGGTCAGGGGCATTCTATGGCTACACCTTC CASSVGSGAFYGYTF
TRBJ2-5 . TRBV5-1 . TGCGCCAGCAGCCCCGGGACGGCGGGACTCCCGGAGACCCAGTACTTC CASSPGTAGLPETQYF
TRBJ2-2 . TRBV5-5 TRBD1 TGTGCCAGCAGCTTCCCGGACAGGTTGAACACCGGGGAGCTGTTTTTT CASSFPDRLNTGELFF
TRBJ2-5 . TRBV4-1 . TGCGCCAGCAGCCAAGAGCGTGGGGTTAGGGGCCAAGAGACCCAGTACTTC CASSQERGVRGQETQYF
TRBJ2-7 . TRBV11-2 . TGTGCCAGCAGCTTAGTCGGTTCTTTATCCTACGAGCAGTACTTC CASSLVGSLSYEQYF
TRBJ2-2 . TRBV7-3 TRBD2 TGTGTCAGCAGCTTAGGGACTAGCGGGAGCCAAGGGGAGCTGTTTTTT CVSSLGTSGSQGELFF
TRBJ2-5 . TRBV5-1 . TGCGCCAGCAGCTTGGCCGGGGAGACCCAGTACTTC CASSLAGETQYF
TRBJ2-1 . TRBV29-1 . TGCAGCGTTGACGACAATGTTTGGTCGCAGTTCTTC CSVDDNVWSQFF
TRBJ2-7 . TRBV28 . TGTGCCAGCGGTCAGGTCTACGAGCAGTACTTC CASGQVYEQYF
TRBJ1-5 . TRBV5-1 TRBD1 TGCGCCAGCAGCTCCGGGACAGGGAATCAGCCCCAGCATTTT CASSSGTGNQPQHF
TRBJ2-7 . TRBV2 . TGTGCCAGCTCGAGGTCATCCTACGAGCAGTACTTC CASSRSSYEQYF
TRBJ2-5 . TRBV7-2 TRBD2 TGTGCCAGCAGCCTCGGGACTAGCGGGAGCGTAGAGACCCAGTACTTC CASSLGTSGSVETQYF
TRBJ2-7 . TRBV20-1 . TGCAGTGCTAGTAAATCCAGGGACGAGCAGTACTTC CSASKSRDEQYF
TRBJ2-7 . TRBV5-6 TRBD2 TGTGCCAGCAGCTTGTGGGTAGCGGGGGCCTACGAGCAGTACTTC CASSLWVAGAYEQYF
TRBJ1-4 . TRBV5-4 TRBD1 TGTGCCAGCAGCAGAGGACAGGGTCTAACTAATGAAAAACTGTTTTTT CASSRGQGLTNEKLFF
TRBJ2-1 once TRBV7-2 TRBD1 TGTGCCAGCAGCTCTAGACAGGGGTCCTACAATGAGCAGTTCTTC CASSSRQGSYNEQFF
TRBJ1-4 . TRBV2 . TGTGCCAGCAGTGAAGGCTTAGGGGCCATTGGCGGTGAAAAACTGTTTTTT CASSEGLGAIGGEKLFF
TRBJ2-7 . TRBV28 . TGTGCCAGCAGACTAAGGTCCCGTTACGAGCAGTACTTC CASRLRSRYEQYF
TRBJ1-2 . TRBV5-4 . TGTGCCAGCAGCTTGGGTGGCAGATCAGCTAACTATGGCTACACCTTC CASSLGGRSANYGYTF
TRBJ2-7 . TRBV29-1 TRBD2 TGCAGCGTCCGTGGGGGGGAACGGGAGCAGTACTTC CSVRGGEREQYF
TRBJ2-1 . TRBV7-3 . TGTGCCAGCAGCTCGCCAGGTCGGGAGCAGTTCTTC CASSSPGREQFF
TRBJ1-1 . TRBV6-5 . TGTGCCAGCAGTTACTTAGCAGCCCACACTGAAGCTTTCTTT CASSYLAAHTEAFF
TRBJ2-1 . TRBV5-4 . TGTGCCAGCAGTCCTAGGGCGGGATGGAGTGACGGTGAGCAGTTCTTC CASSPRAGWSDGEQFF
TRBJ2-7 . TRBV27 TRBD2 TGTGCCAGCAGGCAGACTAGCGGGAGTCCCTACGAGCAGTACTTC CASRQTSGSPYEQYF
TRBJ2-7 . TRBV5-1 TRBD2 TGCGCCAGCAGCCCTACTAGCGGACCCTACGAGCAGTACTTC CASSPTSGPYEQYF
TRBJ1-6 . TRBV7-9 TRBD1 TGTGCCAGCAGCAGCACGGGACAGTATAATTCACCCCTCCACTTT CASSSTGQYNSPLHF